This T cell receptor (beta chain) stems from a study of shared clonotypes between healthy human individuals (dated by TCRdb to the early 2020s). At the level of the whole study: The cohort included three men and a couple of women between 18 and 49 years of age. Blood TCR repertoires of four to six healthy adults were deeply sequenced to estimate repertoire size and the extent of clonotype sharing between individuals. To increase sequencing depth and limit assay-specific biases, TCR repertoire library preparation and sequencing were carried out by different laboratories using diverse techniques. Leukapheresis yielded between about 0.85 and 10 billion PBMCs per donor. For each donor, CD4 naive and CD4 memory were each given three plates, CD8 naive was given two plates, and CD8 memory was given one plate. Broader findings and caveats from the paper: Larger estimated clonotype richness was generally found for naive subsets than for memory subsets. Even with the large sequencing depth, rarefaction of the sorted-subset datasets indicated that sequencing was incomplete. Clonotypes shared by all four sorted-subset donors showed higher generation probabilities than non-shared clonotypes. Based on pairwise subsampling, the degree of clonotype sharing among donors was expected to be affected by sequencing depth. Because the study included only a small number of donors, the genetic and exposure-history diversity represented was limited. Sampling was restricted to blood, and TCR repertoires in tissues likely differ from the TCR repertoires found in blood. Across a few donors, approximately 4.9% of naive CD4, over 3% of naive CD8, 2.3% of memory CD4, and about 0.44% of memory CD8 clonotypes were shared.

TCR CDR3 regions were amplified from genomic DNA by multiplex PCR using the deep immunoSEQ assay. Extracted genomic DNA from each cell subset was distributed evenly across all wells of several immunoSEQ 96-well plates, and each plate was treated as a replicate. For sorted subsets, each replicate PCR was loaded with roughly 0.2 ug genomic DNA, equivalent to 32,000 or so T cell genomes. Purified libraries were measured with a Qubit 3.0 fluorometer, size-checked on a Bioanalyzer 2100, and measured again with the KAPA Library Quantification kit. Every immunoSEQ 96-well plate was sequenced on a dedicated single-read 150-cycle Illumina NextSeq 550 flow cell. The paper's processing steps were these. Because the immunoSEQ output included only junctional sequences and no quality scores, the filtering could not be the same as the filtering used for full-length reads. To assign V/J genes and CDR3, sequences were annotated against IMGT germline references using PyIR, a Python wrapper for IgBLAST v1.9. Any read was removed if the V/J assignment was weak (E-value above 1e-6), the CDR3 was missing, or the read contained stop codons, out-of-frame junctions, or ambiguous translated residues. V3J clonotypes were defined as sequences sharing the same inferred V gene, J gene, and CDR3 amino acid sequence. Percentage overlap between repertoires was computed as shared unique clonotypes divided by the size of the smaller repertoire. Three approaches were used to assess repertoire richness: RTK rarefaction, the Chao1 estimator, and Recon v2.1 estimates of unobserved clonotypes. Generation probabilities for all TCRbeta clonotypes obtained by the gDNA method from a few donors were computed using OLGA. TCRdb retrieved this table from immuneACCESS and kept in-frame rearrangements only. Not all clones are present; in checked studies, unresolved V genes account for under half, and no reason is known for the remainder. For V, J and clone size, that table is used; D and trimming come from the DNA. The sample table holds about 320,000 clones, of which around 86% were seen once. Together, the top ten hold about 16% of the sample.

The CDR3 numbers 13 residues from cysteine through phenylalanine. Only the CDR3 DNA is retained, 39 bases long and in frame from the first base. As encoded in the germline V gene, CDR1 is LGHNT while CDR2 is FRNRAP. V drops 1 base and J drops 6 bases, leaving 7 bases in between. Points on this clone: What antigen it recognizes has not been identified. No much larger clone is present one base from it, and per-base qualities are unavailable.

The donors were healthy, HIV-negative adults with no recently reported acute infections or vaccinations. Every donor was a Caucasian adult living in Nashville, Tennessee, USA. The CD8 memory samples were a combination of magnetically selected CD45RO+ cells and CCR7-negative CD45RA+ effector memory (TemRA) cells. Blood was collected by leukapheresis, and PBMCs were isolated by Ficoll-Histopaque density gradient centrifugation and then cryopreserved in liquid nitrogen vapor phase. Analytical flow cytometry was used to check the purity and quantity of every magnetically sorted T cell population. Each sorted fraction had its genomic DNA isolated and then quantified by UV absorbance on a Nanodrop 2000c.

The source material was memory CD8+ T cells sorted from blood. In light of the paper, this sample's cell subset or site label describes: CD45RO+ cells pooled with CCR7-negative TemRA cells. The receptor chain draws on TRBV12-5 and TRBJ2-1, with no confidently assigned D gene. This receptor was identified in a man aged 18 to 30 in good health. Here is the DNA: TGTGCTAGTGGTTTGGCCCCAGGCAATGAGCAGTTCTTC. It codes for CASGLAPGNEQFF.